This T cell receptor beta chain was retrieved from a study of CD8+ T cells in alopecia areata. Points from the study as a whole: Alphabeta T cells residing in normal skin are also sequenced in scalp samples.

Obtained from alopecia areata patients were lesional scalp punch biopsies along with peripheral blood. Per germline, CDR1 SEHNR and CDR2 FQNEAQ (reference sequence). Trimming took off 8 bases at V and 1 base at J, with 11 bases between the two ends. This CDR3 region has 13 residues. Sequencing relied on a cDNA template that was reverse transcribed from extracted RNA. Profiled with immunoSEQ multiplex PCR; TCRdb holds only in-frame clones, not every one. The profile shows 140,000 to 150,000 clones, about 47% of them singletons. Concerning this clone: Its target is unknown.

This chain joins TRBV7-9 and TRBJ1-1; D is ambiguous. The TCR was taken from a human donor with alopecia areata. The sample was CD4+ T cells sorted from blood, taken at week 0. The DNA of the CDR3 is TGTGCCAGCCGGACGGCCAGGAACACTGAAGCTTTCTTT. Its protein is CASRTARNTEAFF.